The sequence of this T cell receptor beta chain was determined in a study of OX40 agonist ivuxolimab in advanced cancers. About the study: Earlier anti-PD-1, anti-PD-L1 or anti-CTLA-4 therapy was permitted; roughly 42% had received some.

TCRdb's copy holds only in-frame clones and misses some; the assay was immunoSEQ multiplex PCR. This sample has roughly 48,000 clones; roughly 81% occur once, and the top ten carry 9% to 10%. CDR1 is SNHLY and CDR2 is FYNNEI in the germline V gene. This CDR3 contains 13 residues. V was pared by 7 bases and J by 5 bases, with 7 bases of the junction left unmatched. The sequenced sample was CD4+ or CD8+ T cells sorted from blood, obtained in a trial of the OX40 agonist ivuxolimab. This TCR derives from an adult with an advanced solid tumor such as melanoma, head and neck, liver or kidney cancer. The V and J genes are TRBV2 and TRBJ2-5, with 7 bases identical to TRBD2. The CDR3 sequence is CASTGSGMETQYF. The CDR3 region has the DNA TGTGCCAGCACTGGGAGCGGGATGGAGACCCAGTACTTC.